The clone carrying this T cell receptor beta chain was seen at least ten times. CDR1 is MNHEY, CDR2 SVGAGI, per germline. There are 17 residues in the CDR3. Trimming cost V 2 bases and J 7 bases; bases outside gene matches: 16. The data derive from a study of kidney transplant recipient with SARS-CoV-2 infection. TCRdb re-called the reads with MiXCR, one entry per CDR3 protein. The data hold fewer than 250,000 distinct CDR3 sequences, with less than 35% observed a single time. The chain carries TRBV6-5 and TRBJ1-2, with TRBD1 matching over 7 bases. The sequences come from a blood sample, collected at baseline and on roughly day 110 from a kidney transplant recipient. This clonotype was obtained from a male patient younger than 45 who had COVID-19 and was a kidney transplant recipient. Some T cells may have originated in the graft donor. The CDR3 bases are TGTGCCAGCAGTTACACGTGGCAAGGGGGCGTGATTGGTGGCTACACCTTC. This sequence encodes CASSYTWQGGVIGGYTF.